This entry is about one T cell receptor (beta chain). V was clipped by 6 bases and J by 8 bases; unmatched bases: 6. Germline-derived CDR1 and CDR2 are ENHRY and SYGVKD. The CDR3 loop spans 13 amino acids. The data belong to a study of radiotherapy plus CTLA-4 blockade in lung cancer. Sequencing used immunoSEQ multiplex PCR; TCRdb keeps in-frame clones, though not all of them. This table has more than 65,000 clones, over 80% appearing once. This specimen consisted of peripheral blood, obtained from a patient treated with radiotherapy plus ipilimumab. The source of this sequence is a human donor with non-small cell lung cancer who had stable disease on radiotherapy plus ipilimumab. The chain employs TRBV10-3 and TRBJ2-1, with 8 bases that match TRBD1. The DNA for the CDR3 is TGTGCCATCAGCTCGGACAGGGTCTATGAGCAGTTCTTC. Amino acid sequence: CAISSDRVYEQFF.